This TCR beta chain emerged from a study of T cells in Graves' hyperthyroidism and ophthalmopathy. Study conclusions and caveats: Most expanded thyroid clonotypes above 0.001 also appeared in blood.

This clonotype has ten or more counts. Its cognate antigen is unknown. Extraction of PBMCs used 9 to 10 ml of fresh peripheral blood. RNA transcripts served as the template for amplifying TCR beta CDR3 regions. HTBI primers were used for first-round RT-PCR of the TCR CDR3. TCRdb passed the multiplex PCR reads through MiXCR, listing each CDR3 protein once. The sample carries under 350,000 distinct CDR3 sequences, 25% to 30% recorded once. Trimming pared 5 bases from V and 2 bases from J, leaving 9 bases between. CDR1 MNHNS and CDR2 SASEGT come from the germline V gene. There are 14 residues in the CDR3. Material for sequencing was blood. This chain connects TRBV6-1 to TRBJ2-2; D is tentatively TRBD1 or TRBD2 (5 bases each). The source of this sequence is a man aged 35 to 55 with Graves' hyperthyroidism that later progressed to Graves' ophthalmopathy. This CDR3 is CASSPGTNTGELFF. The CDR3 DNA follows: TGTGCCAGCAGTCCCGGGACCAACACCGGGGAGCTGTTTTTT.